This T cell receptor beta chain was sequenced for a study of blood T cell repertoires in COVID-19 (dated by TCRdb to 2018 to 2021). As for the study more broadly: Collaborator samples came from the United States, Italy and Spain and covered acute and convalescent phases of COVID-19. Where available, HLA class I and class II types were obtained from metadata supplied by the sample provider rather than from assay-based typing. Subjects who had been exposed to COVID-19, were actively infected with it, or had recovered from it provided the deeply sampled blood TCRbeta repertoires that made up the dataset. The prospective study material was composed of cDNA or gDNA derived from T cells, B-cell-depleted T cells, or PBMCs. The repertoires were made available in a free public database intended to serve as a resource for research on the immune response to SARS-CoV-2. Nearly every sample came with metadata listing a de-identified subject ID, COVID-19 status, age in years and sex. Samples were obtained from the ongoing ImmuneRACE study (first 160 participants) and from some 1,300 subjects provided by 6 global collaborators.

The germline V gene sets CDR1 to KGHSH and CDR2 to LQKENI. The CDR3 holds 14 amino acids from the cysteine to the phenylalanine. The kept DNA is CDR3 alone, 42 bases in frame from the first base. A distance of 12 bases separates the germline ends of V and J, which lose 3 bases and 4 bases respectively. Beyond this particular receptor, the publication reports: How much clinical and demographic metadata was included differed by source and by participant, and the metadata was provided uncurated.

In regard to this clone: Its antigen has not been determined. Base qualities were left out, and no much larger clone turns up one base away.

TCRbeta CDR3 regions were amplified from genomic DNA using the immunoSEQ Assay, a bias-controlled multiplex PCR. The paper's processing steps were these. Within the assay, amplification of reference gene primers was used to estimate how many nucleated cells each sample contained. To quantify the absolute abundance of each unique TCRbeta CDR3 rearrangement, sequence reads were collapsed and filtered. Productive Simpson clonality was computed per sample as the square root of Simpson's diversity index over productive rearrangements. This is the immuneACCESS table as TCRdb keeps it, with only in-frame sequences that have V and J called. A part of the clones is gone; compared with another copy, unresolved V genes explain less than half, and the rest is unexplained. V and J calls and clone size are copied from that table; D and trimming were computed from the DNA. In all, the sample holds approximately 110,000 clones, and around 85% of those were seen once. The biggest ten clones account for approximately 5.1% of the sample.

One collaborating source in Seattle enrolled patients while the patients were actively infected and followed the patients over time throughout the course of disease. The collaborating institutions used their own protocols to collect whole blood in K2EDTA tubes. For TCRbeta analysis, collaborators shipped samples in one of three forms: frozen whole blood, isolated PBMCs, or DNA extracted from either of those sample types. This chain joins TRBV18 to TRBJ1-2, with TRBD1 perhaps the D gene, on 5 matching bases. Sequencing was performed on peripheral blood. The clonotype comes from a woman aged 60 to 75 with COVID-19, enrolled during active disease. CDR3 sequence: CASSPFRGGYGYTF. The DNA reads TGTGCCAGCTCACCTTTCCGGGGGGGCTATGGCTACACCTTC.